These T cell receptor beta chains were read from a single sample in a study of CD8+ T cells in alopecia areata. Clones were read by immunoSEQ multiplex PCR, and TCRdb kept only the in-frame ones, dropping some. The data hold about 74,000 clones, with 29% observed a single time. This sample comprised CD8+ T cells sorted from blood, obtained at week 4, from a patient treated with tofacitinib. The receptors were sampled from a human donor with alopecia areata. Both conserved end residues are part of each CDR3. The D gene is left open where the match is weak. Expanded clones get a size class; other rows say once, few or many, or leave the size out.

>TRBJ2-1|TRBV11-2|-|-
TGTGCCAGCAGCCGAGGGCCTCAGGGGTTCTTC
CASSRGPQGFF
>TRBJ2-7|TRBV7-9|-|-
TGTGCCAGCAGCCAAGTGGGGGGTGGCTACGAGCAGTACTTC
CASSQVGGGYEQYF
>TRBJ2-1|TRBV29-1|TRBD1|few
TGCAGCGTCCACAGGGGCAGTGAGCAGTTCTTC
CSVHRGSEQFF
>TRBJ1-2|TRBV4-1|-|-
TGCGCCAGCAGCCAAGAAGGAGGCTATGGCTACACCTTC
CASSQEGGYGYTF
>TRBJ2-1|TRBV6-6|-|few
TGTGCCAGCAGTCCGGGGGCACGGGATGAGCAGTTCTTC
CASSPGARDEQFF
>TRBJ2-5|TRBV30|-|-
TGTGCCTGGAGTGTACACGGGGTAGAGACCCAGTACTTC
CAWSVHGVETQYF
>TRBJ2-7|TRBV11-2|-|-
TGTGCCAGCAGCAGTACCCCCTACGAGCAGTACTTC
CASSSTPYEQYF
>TRBJ2-1|TRBV29-1|-|-
TGCAGCGTTGAAGATGGGACGATGGTCCGGGATGAGCAGTTCTTC
CSVEDGTMVRDEQFF
>TRBJ2-7|TRBV29-1|TRBD2|few
TGCAGCGTTGAAATTGCCCGACTAGCGGGAGTACTCGAGCAGTACTTC
CSVEIARLAGVLEQYF
>TRBJ1-1|TRBV29-1|-|few
TGCAGCGTCCCAGGGCCGGGAGCGAGCACTGAAGCTTTCTTT
CSVPGPGASTEAFF
>TRBJ2-1|TRBV27|TRBD2|few
TGTGCCAGCAGCTTAGCGGGAGTTTCTATGGGTGAGCAGTTCTTC
CASSLAGVSMGEQFF
>TRBJ1-2|TRBV29-1|TRBD1|few
TGCAGCGTCTTAGGACAGGGGACCTATGGCTACACCTTC
CSVLGQGTYGYTF
>TRBJ1-2|TRBV29-1|-|-
TGCAGCGTTGAAGGGTGGGGGCCTGGCTATGGCTACACCTTC
CSVEGWGPGYGYTF
>TRBJ2-7|TRBV30|TRBD1|-
TGTGCCTGGGGGCACAGGGGCTTCCACGAGCAGTACTTC
CAWGHRGFHEQYF
>TRBJ2-5|TRBV29-1|TRBD2|few
TGCAGCGCACCCTTAGCGGGGCAAGAGACCCAGTACTTC
CSAPLAGQETQYF
>TRBJ2-7|TRBV29-1|TRBD1|few
TGCAGCGTTGAAGGTGGGACAGGGAGAAATTACGAGCAGTACTTC
CSVEGGTGRNYEQYF
>TRBJ1-2|TRBV27|-|few
TGTGCCAGCAGTTTAAGGGCCCCAGCTAACTATGGCTACACCTTC
CASSLRAPANYGYTF
>TRBJ1-1|TRBV9|TRBD1|few
TGTGCCAGCACCCTACAGTCGGGACAGGCGAACACTGAAGCTTTCTTT
CASTLQSGQANTEAFF
>TRBJ2-1|TRBV7-2|-|once
TGTGCCAGCTTAGTAACGGCTTCTGAGCAGTTCTTC
CASLVTASEQFF
>TRBJ2-5|TRBV5-4|-|-
TGTGCCAGCAGAAGGATGGGGTACCAAGAGACCCAGTACTTC
CASRRMGYQETQYF
>TRBJ1-1|TRBV29-1|TRBD1|-
TGCAGCGTGCCGGGACAGGAGAACACTGAAGCTTTCTTT
CSVPGQENTEAFF
>TRBJ2-3|TRBV7-2|-|few
TGTGCCAGCAGCTTAGGAGCTAGGGGAGATACGCAGTATTTT
CASSLGARGDTQYF
>TRBJ2-1|TRBV29-1|-|-
TGCAGCGTGCTCCTAGCAACCTACAATGAGCAGTTCTTC
CSVLLATYNEQFF
>TRBJ1-2|TRBV27|TRBD1|-
TGTGCCAGCAGTCCTATACGGGACAGTTACTATGGCTACACCTTC
CASSPIRDSYYGYTF
>TRBJ1-1|TRBV30|-|-
TGTGCCTGTACTCGGCCTGAAGCTTTCTTT
CACTRPEAFF
>TRBJ2-1|TRBV29-1|-|-
TGCAGCGTTGAAGGGGACACTGAGCAGTTCTTC
CSVEGDTEQFF
>TRBJ2-5|TRBV7-9|-|-
TGTGCCAGCAGCTTCGATCTTGGAGAGACCCAGTACTTC
CASSFDLGETQYF
>TRBJ2-2|TRBV9|-|-
TGTGCCAGCAGCGTAGCTCCAGGGAGTAATTCCGGGGAGCTGTTTTTT
CASSVAPGSNSGELFF
>TRBJ2-2|TRBV7-9|-|-
TGTGCCAGCAGCTTAGGATCCGGGGAGCTGTTTTTT
CASSLGSGELFF
>TRBJ1-2|TRBV7-9|-|-
TGTGCCAGCAGCGCCCAACAGGTTGCCTACACCTTC
CASSAQQVAYTF
>TRBJ1-1|TRBV6-6|-|-
TGTGCCAGCAGTTACCTAGAAACTGGGACGGACACTGAAGCTTTCTTT
CASSYLETGTDTEAFF
>TRBJ2-7|TRBV27|-|-
TGTGCCAGCAGTCTTGCTGGCTACGAGCAGTACTTC
CASSLAGYEQYF
>TRBJ2-1|TRBV19|TRBD2|few
TGTGCCAGTAGTATAGTCGCGGGAGGGGTTCACAATGAGCAGTTCTTC
CASSIVAGGVHNEQFF
>TRBJ2-1|TRBV2|-|many
TGTGCCAGCAGTGAATTGTCGAGGAGCTCCTACAATGAGCAGTTCTTC
CASSELSRSSYNEQFF
>TRBJ2-7|TRBV2|TRBD2|few
TGTGCCAGCCTAGGGCTAGCGGGAGACTACGAGCAGTACTTC
CASLGLAGDYEQYF
>TRBJ2-7|TRBV4-1|TRBD1|once
TGCGCCAGCAGGCAGGGACAGGGCTTTTCCTACGAGCAGTACTTC
CASRQGQGFSYEQYF
>TRBJ2-5|TRBV5-6|TRBD2|once
TGTGCCAGCAGCTTGTTAACTAGCGGGAGAGGGACCCAGTACTTC
CASSLLTSGRGTQYF
>TRBJ1-4|TRBV7-9|TRBD1|few
TGTGCCAGCAGCCCAGGACAGGGGGGGAATGAAAAACTGTTTTTT
CASSPGQGGNEKLFF
>TRBJ2-5|TRBV7-7|-|-
TGTGCTAGCAGCTTAGGGGCCTCCGCCAACGCTAAAGAGACCCAGTACTTC
CASSLGASANAKETQYF
>TRBJ2-3|TRBV30|-|few
TGTGCCGGGGGGGATACGCAGTATTTT
CAGGDTQYF
>TRBJ2-7|TRBV29-1|TRBD1|few
TGCAGCGTTGAAGATCCTAGTCTGGGGACAGGGGGCCGTGAGCAGTACTTC
CSVEDPSLGTGGREQYF
>TRBJ2-7|TRBV30|-|-
TGTGCCTGGAGTGGACGGAGCCTATACGAGCAGTACTTC
CAWSGRSLYEQYF